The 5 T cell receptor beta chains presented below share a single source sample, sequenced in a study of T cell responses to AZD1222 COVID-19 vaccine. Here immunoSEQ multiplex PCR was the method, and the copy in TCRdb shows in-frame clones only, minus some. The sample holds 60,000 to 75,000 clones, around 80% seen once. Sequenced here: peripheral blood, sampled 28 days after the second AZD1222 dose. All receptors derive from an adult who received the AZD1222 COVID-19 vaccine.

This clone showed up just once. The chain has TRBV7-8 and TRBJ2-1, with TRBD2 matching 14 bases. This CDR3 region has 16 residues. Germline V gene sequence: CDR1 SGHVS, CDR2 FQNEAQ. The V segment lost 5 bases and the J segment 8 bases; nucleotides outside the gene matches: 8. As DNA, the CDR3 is TGTGCCAGCAGCCCAACGACTAGCGGGGGGGCATATGAGCAGTTCTTC. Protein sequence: CASSPTTSGGAYEQFF.

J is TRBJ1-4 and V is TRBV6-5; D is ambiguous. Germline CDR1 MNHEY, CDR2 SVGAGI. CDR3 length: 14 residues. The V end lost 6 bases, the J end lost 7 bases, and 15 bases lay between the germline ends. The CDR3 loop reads CASSEGAGVEKLFF. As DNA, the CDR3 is TGTGCCAGCAGCGAGGGTGCTGGGGTTGAAAAACTGTTTTTT.

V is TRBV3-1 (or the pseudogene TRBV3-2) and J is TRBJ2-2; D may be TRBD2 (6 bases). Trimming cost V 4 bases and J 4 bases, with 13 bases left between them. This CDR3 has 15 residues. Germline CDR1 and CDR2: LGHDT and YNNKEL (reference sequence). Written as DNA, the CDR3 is TGTGCCAGCAGCCGATGGGACTTCCTCACCGGGGAGCTGTTTTTT. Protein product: CASSRWDFLTGELFF.

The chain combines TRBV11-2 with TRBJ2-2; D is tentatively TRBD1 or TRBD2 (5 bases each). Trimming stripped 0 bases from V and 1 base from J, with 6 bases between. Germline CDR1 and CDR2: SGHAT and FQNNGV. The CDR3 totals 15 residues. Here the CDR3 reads CASSLDGGNTGELFF. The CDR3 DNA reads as TGTGCCAGCAGCTTAGATGGGGGGAACACCGGGGAGCTGTTTTTT.

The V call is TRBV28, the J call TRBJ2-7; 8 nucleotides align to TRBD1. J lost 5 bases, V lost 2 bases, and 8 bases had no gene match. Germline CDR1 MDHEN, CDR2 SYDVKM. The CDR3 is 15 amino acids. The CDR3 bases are TGTGCCAGCAGTTTACAGTACAGGGGGAGACACGAGCAGTACTTC. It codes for CASSLQYRGRHEQYF.